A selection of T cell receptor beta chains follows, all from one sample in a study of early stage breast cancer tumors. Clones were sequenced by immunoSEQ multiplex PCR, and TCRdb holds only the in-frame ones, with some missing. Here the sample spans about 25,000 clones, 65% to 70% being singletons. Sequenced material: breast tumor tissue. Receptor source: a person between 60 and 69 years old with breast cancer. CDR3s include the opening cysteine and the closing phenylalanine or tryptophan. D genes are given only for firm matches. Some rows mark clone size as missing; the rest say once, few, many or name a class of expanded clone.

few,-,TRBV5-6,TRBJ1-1,CASSLLAAGTEAFF,TGTGCCAGCAGCTTGTTGGCCGCGGGGACTGAAGCTTTCTTT
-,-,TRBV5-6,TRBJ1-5,CASSLGQHYNQPQHF,TGTGCCAGCAGCTTAGGACAGCACTACAATCAGCCCCAGCATTTT
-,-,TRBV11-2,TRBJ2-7,CASSLGGLAVEQYF,TGTGCCAGCAGCTTAGGGGGGCTAGCGGTTGAGCAGTACTTC
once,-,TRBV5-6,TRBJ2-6,CASSGFGGLPLSGANVLTF,TGTGCCAGCAGCGGCTTCGGGGGACTCCCTCTGTCTGGGGCCAACGTCCTGACTTTC
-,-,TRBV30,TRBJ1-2,CAWIGSEYYGYTF,TGTGCCTGGATCGGGTCAGAGTACTATGGCTACACCTTC
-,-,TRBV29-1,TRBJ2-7,CSVEDGVSLYEQYF,TGCAGCGTTGAAGATGGAGTCAGCCTCTACGAGCAGTACTTC
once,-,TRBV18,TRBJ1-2,CASSPPVFDPANYGYTF,TGTGCCAGCTCACCACCCGTTTTTGATCCAGCTAACTATGGCTACACCTTC
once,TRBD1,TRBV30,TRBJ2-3,CAWLRDRDSDTQYF,TGTGCCTGGCTTAGGGACAGGGACTCAGATACGCAGTATTTT
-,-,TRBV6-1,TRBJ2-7,CASIPGLSPYEQYF,TGTGCCAGCATTCCGGGACTGTCCCCTTACGAGCAGTACTTC
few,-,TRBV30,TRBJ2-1,CAWSRRSGGISYNEQFF,TGTGCCTGGAGCCGCCGGTCGGGGGGCATTTCCTACAATGAGCAGTTCTTC
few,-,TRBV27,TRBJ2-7,CASRQGYEQYF,TGTGCCAGCAGACAGGGCTACGAGCAGTACTTC
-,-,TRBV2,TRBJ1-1,CASSPGVSEAFF,TGTGCCAGCAGTCCAGGGGTTTCTGAAGCTTTCTTT
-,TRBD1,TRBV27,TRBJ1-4,CASSPRQGRKTNEKLFF,TGTGCCAGCAGTCCTAGACAGGGGAGAAAGACTAATGAAAAACTGTTTTTT
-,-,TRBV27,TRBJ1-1,CASRSYTEAFF,TGTGCCAGTCGGTCGTACACTGAAGCTTTCTTT
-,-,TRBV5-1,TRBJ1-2,CASSAYSGFFGGYTF,TGCGCCAGCAGCGCTTACAGCGGTTTCTTCGGAGGCTACACCTTC
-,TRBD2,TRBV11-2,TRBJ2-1,CASSLTSGSRNEQFF,TGTGCCAGCAGCTTAACTAGCGGGAGTAGGAATGAGCAGTTCTTC
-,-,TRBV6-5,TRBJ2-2,CASSYFRVSAGELFF,TGTGCCAGCAGTTACTTCAGGGTGTCAGCCGGGGAGCTGTTTTTT
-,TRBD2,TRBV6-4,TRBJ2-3,CASSDSGGVGDTQYF,TGTGCCAGCAGTGACTCGGGAGGGGTGGGAGATACGCAGTATTTT
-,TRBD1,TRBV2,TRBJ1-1,CASNRGSNTEAFF,TGTGCCAGCAACAGGGGGTCGAACACTGAAGCTTTCTTT
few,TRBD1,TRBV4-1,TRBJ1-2,CASSVGGGNYGYTF,TGCGCCAGCAGTGTCGGAGGGGGCAACTATGGCTACACCTTC
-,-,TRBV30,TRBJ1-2,CASHATPLGYTF,TGTGCCTCGCACGCGACACCTCTAGGCTACACCTTC
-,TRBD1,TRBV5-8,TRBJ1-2,CASSHPGTANYGYTF,TGTGCCAGCAGCCACCCCGGGACAGCTAACTATGGCTACACCTTC
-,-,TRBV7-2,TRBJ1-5,CASSLRQPNSNQPQHF,TGTGCCAGCAGCTTGAGGCAGCCCAATAGCAATCAGCCCCAGCATTTT
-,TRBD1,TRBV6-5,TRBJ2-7,CASSYTGQESQYF,TGTGCCAGCAGTTACACCGGACAGGAGTCGCAATACTTC
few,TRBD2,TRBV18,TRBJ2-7,CASSPGSGTSREQYF,TGTGCCAGCTCACCAGGGAGCGGGACCTCGAGGGAGCAGTACTTC
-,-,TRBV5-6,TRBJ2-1,CASALGVQDEQFF,TGTGCCAGCGCCTTGGGGGTCCAGGATGAGCAGTTCTTC
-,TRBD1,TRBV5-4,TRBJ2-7,CASSFGTGPEQYF,TGTGCCAGCAGCTTTGGGACAGGGCCAGAGCAGTACTTC
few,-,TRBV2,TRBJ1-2,CASSPEGNYGYTF,TGTGCCAGCAGTCCGGAGGGTAACTATGGCTACACCTTC
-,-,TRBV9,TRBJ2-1,CASSRGGSSYNEQFF,TGTGCCAGCAGCAGGGGTGGAAGCTCCTACAATGAGCAGTTCTTC